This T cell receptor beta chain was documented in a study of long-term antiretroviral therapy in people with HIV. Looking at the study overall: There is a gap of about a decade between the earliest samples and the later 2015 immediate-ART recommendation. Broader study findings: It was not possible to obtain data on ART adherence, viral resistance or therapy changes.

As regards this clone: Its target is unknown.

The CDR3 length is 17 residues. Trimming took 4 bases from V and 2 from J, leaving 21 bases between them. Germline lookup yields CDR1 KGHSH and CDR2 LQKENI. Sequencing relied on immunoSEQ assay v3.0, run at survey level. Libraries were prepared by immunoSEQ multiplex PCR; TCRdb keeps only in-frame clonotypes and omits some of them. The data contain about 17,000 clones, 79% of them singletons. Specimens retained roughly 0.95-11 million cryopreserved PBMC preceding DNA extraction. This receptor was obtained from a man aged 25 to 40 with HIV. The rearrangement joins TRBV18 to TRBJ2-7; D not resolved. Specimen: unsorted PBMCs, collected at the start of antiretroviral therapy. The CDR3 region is CASSLSPGPPAPYEQYF. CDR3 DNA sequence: TGTGCCAGCTCACTATCCCCCGGGCCGCCAGCCCCCTACGAGCAGTACTTC.